A single sample gave rise to the 7 T cell receptor beta chains below, sequenced in a study of blood T cell repertoires in COVID-19. Sequenced by immunoSEQ multiplex PCR; TCRdb stores in-frame clones only, minus some. The sample records 150,000 to 200,000 clones, roughly 80% being singletons. What was sequenced was peripheral blood. Receptors originate from a man between 70 and 80 years old with acute or convalescent COVID-19.

This chain uses TRBV30 with TRBJ1-1; D unresolved. The CDR3 length is 14 residues. In germline, CDR1 is GTSNPN, CDR2 SVGIG (reference sequence). Trimming shortened V by 0 bases and J by 7 bases, and 15 bases separated the two germline ends. CDR3 DNA sequence: TGTGCCTGGAGTGTATTATCGAGGAGGATTGAAGCTTTCTTT. It yields the protein CAWSVLSRRIEAFF. The whole variable domain, remainder taken from reference TRBV30 and TRBJ1-1, is SQTIHQWPATLVQPVGSPLSLECTVEGTSNPNLYWYRQAAGRGLQLLFYSVGIGQISSEVPQNLSASRPQDRQFILSSKKLLLSDSGFYLCAWSVLSRRIEAFFGQGTRLTVV.

V is TRBV15 and J is TRBJ1-1; TRBD1 aligns across 7 bases. Germline assignment: CDR1 LNHNV and CDR2 YYDKDF (reference sequence). This CDR3 contains 15 residues. Germline trimming cut 4 bases from V and 6 bases from J; bases unmatched to any gene: 11. Here the CDR3 DNA reads TGTGCCACCAGCACTGAGGGGGCCTATCGTTCTGAAGCTTTCTTT. This translates into CATSTEGAYRSEAFF.

The V gene is TRBV12-3 or TRBV12-4, the J gene TRBJ2-7; weak D call: TRBD1 (7 bases). This CDR3 is 13 amino acids long. V gave up 6 bases and J gave up 3 bases, with 12 bases separating them. The CDR3 DNA reads as TGTGCCAGCAGGACAGGGACTGTCTACGAGCAGTACTTC. Its protein is CASRTGTVYEQYF.

As DNA, the CDR3 is TGTGCCAGCAGAAAGGGGGCGCTGGTCAATGAGCAGTTCTTC. This translates into CASRKGALVNEQFF. This sequence joins TRBV27 and TRBJ2-1, with 7 bases matching TRBD1. Germline CDR1 reads MNHEY; CDR2 reads SMNVEV (reference sequence). The CDR3 has 14 amino acids. J gave up 6 bases and V 6 bases, and 8 bases lay outside the gene matches.

The chain couples TRBV18 to TRBJ2-7; 9 positions agree with TRBD1. V trimming: 1 base; J trimming: 8 bases; junction bases outside the gene matches: 3. The CDR3 extends over 13 amino acids. Germline V gives CDR1 KGHSH, CDR2 LQKENI. The chain's CDR3 is CASSPRDREKQYF. As DNA, the CDR3 is TGTGCCAGCTCACCACGGGACAGGGAAAAGCAGTACTTC. Drawing the rest from reference TRBV18 and TRBJ2-7, the complete variable domain is NAGVMQNPRHLVRRRGQEARLRCSPMKGHSHVYWYRQLPEEGLKFMVYLQKENIIDESGMPKERFSAEFPKEGPSILRIQQVVRGDSAAYFCASSPRDREKQYFGPGTRLTVT.

This chain links TRBV30 with TRBJ2-1; 9 bases are a match to TRBD2. The germline V gene encodes CDR1 GTSNPN and CDR2 SVGIG (reference sequence). The CDR3 has 13 amino acids. V lost 5 bases and J lost 5; bases outside the gene matches: 4. CDR3 region: CAWDSGGNNEQFF. The CDR3 bases are TGTGCCTGGGATAGCGGGGGAAACAATGAGCAGTTCTTC.

V and J are TRBV5-1 and TRBJ2-3, with 10 bases matching TRBD2. V lost 0 bases, J lost 3 bases, and 4 bases stayed unmatched. The germline gives CDR1 SGHRS, CDR2 YFSETQ. The CDR3 extends over 16 amino acids. CDR3 DNA: TGCGCCAGCAGCTTGGGAGCGGGAGGGCGGACAGATACGCAGTATTTT. Residues: CASSLGAGGRTDTQYF.